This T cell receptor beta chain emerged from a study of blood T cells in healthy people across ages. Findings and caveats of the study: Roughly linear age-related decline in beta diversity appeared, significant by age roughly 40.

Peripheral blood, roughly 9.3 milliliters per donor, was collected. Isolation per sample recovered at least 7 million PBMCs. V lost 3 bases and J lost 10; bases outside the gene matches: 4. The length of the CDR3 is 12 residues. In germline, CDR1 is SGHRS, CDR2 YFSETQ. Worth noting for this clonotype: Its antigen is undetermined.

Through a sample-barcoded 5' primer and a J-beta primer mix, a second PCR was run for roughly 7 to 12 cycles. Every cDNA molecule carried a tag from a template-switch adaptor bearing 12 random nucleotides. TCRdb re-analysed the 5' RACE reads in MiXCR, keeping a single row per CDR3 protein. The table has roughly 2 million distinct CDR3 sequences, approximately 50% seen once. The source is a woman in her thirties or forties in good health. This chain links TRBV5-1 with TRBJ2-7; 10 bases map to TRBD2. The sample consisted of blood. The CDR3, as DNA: TGCGCCAGCAGCTCTAGCGGGGGCCCCCAGTACTTC. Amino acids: CASSSSGGPQYF.